The rows below give T cell receptor beta chains drawn from one sample of a study of cytomegalovirus exposure and HLA in healthy donors. Here immunoSEQ multiplex PCR was the method, and the copy in TCRdb shows in-frame clones only, minus some. The top ten hold almost 1.5% of the sample, which has some 49,000 clones, 92% seen once. The material sequenced was PBMCs. The receptors here all came from a man between 18 and 35 years old in good health and CMV-seronegative. Each CDR3 is given with its conserved first and last residue. The D gene is left open where the match is weak. Clone size, where shown, is once, few, many, or a class for clones that have expanded.

V	size	D	length	J	CDR3	DNA
TRBV7-9	few	NA	13	TRBJ2-7	CASSPDYVEEQYF	TGTGCCAGCAGCCCGGACTATGTTGAGGAGCAGTACTTC
TRBV4-2	NA	TRBD1	14	TRBJ2-7	CASSRTGTGDEQYF	TGTGCCAGCAGCCGTACCGGGACAGGGGACGAGCAGTACTTC
TRBV4-2	NA	TRBD2	18	TRBJ2-1	CASSQVGLAGGSYNEQFF	TGTGCCAGCAGCCAAGTGGGGCTAGCGGGAGGTTCCTACAATGAGCAGTTCTTC
TRBV9	NA	NA	15	TRBJ2-5	CASSVAEGEWETQYF	TGTGCCAGCAGCGTAGCAGAGGGGGAATGGGAGACCCAGTACTTC
TRBV6-5	NA	NA	15	TRBJ2-7	CASSKDTLGSYEQYF	TGTGCCAGCAGCAAAGACACGTTAGGCTCCTACGAGCAGTACTTC
TRBV28	once	TRBD2	15	TRBJ2-7	CASSSSGLGSYEQYF	TGTGCCAGCAGTTCCTCGGGACTAGGCTCCTACGAGCAGTACTTC
TRBV6-5	NA	NA	14	TRBJ2-7	CASSSGMGGNEQYF	TGTGCCAGCAGTTCGGGGATGGGCGGGAACGAGCAGTACTTC
TRBV7-3	NA	TRBD1	15	TRBJ2-2	CASSLRTGGAGELFF	TGTGCCAGCAGCCTCCGGACAGGGGGGGCCGGGGAGCTGTTTTTT
TRBV28	NA	NA	10	TRBJ1-4	CASMEGKLFF	TGTGCCAGCATGGAGGGAAAACTGTTTTTT
TRBV9	NA	NA	13	TRBJ1-3	CASSASVGNTIYF	TGTGCCAGCAGCGCATCGGTTGGAAACACCATATATTTT